This T cell receptor beta chain was recorded in a study of T cells in Graves' hyperthyroidism and ophthalmopathy. General study findings and limits: Progression to ophthalmopathy was predicted a median of approximately seven months early.

Amplification yielded TCR beta CDR3 regions, with RNA transcripts as the source. The study used the HTBI primer set for a first-round RT-PCR of the TCR CDR3. TCRdb redid the calling of the multiplex PCR reads with MiXCR, one entry per CDR3 protein. The sample has roughly 180,000 distinct CDR3 sequences; 15% to 20% are singletons. There are 14 residues in the CDR3. Looked up from germline, CDR1 is MNHNS and CDR2 is SASEGT. The V and J ends lost 8 bases and 5 bases respectively, with 18 bases between them. This clonotype was picked up many times. The target antigen is unknown. Used for diagnoses were clinical symptoms, serum thyroxine and TRAb, thyroid ultrasound and orbital computed tomography. From 8.5 to 10 ml of fresh peripheral blood, PBMCs were isolated.

The sequenced sample was blood. The sequence was obtained from a woman aged 45-65 years with Graves' hyperthyroidism. This chain connects TRBV6-1 to TRBJ1-1; TRBD1 is a possible D gene (6 bases). DNA for the CDR3: TGTGCCAGCCAGATAAAGGGGGGCACAACTGAAGCTTTCTTT. This encodes CASQIKGGTTEAFF.